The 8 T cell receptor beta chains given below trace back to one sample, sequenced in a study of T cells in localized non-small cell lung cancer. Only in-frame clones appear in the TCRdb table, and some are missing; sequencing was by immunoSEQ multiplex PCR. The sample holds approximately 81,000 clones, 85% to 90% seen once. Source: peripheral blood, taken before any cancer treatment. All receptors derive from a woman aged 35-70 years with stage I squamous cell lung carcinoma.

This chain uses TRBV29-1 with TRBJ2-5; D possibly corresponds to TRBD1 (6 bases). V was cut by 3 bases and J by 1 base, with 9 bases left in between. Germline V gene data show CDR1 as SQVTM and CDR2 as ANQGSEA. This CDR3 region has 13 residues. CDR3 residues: CSVDGDTQETQYF. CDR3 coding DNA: TGCAGCGTTGACGGGGACACCCAAGAGACCCAGTACTTC.

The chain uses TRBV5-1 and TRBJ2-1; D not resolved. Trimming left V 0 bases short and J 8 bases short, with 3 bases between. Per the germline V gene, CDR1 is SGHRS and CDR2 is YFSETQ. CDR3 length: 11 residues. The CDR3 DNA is TGCGCCAGCAGCTTGGACTATGAGCAGTTCTTC. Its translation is CASSLDYEQFF.

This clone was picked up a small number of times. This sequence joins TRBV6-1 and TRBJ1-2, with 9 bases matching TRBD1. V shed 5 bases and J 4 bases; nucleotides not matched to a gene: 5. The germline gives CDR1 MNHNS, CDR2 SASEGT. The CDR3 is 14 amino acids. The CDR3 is CASSPRGQGYGYTF. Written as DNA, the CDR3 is TGTGCCAGCAGTCCAAGGGGACAGGGCTATGGCTACACCTTC.

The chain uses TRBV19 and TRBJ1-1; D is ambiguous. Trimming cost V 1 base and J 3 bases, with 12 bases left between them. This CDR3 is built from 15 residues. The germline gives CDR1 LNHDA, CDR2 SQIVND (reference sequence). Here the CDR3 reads CASSIGGRPDTEAFF. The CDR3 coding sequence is TGTGCCAGTAGTATAGGAGGGCGGCCGGACACTGAAGCTTTCTTT.

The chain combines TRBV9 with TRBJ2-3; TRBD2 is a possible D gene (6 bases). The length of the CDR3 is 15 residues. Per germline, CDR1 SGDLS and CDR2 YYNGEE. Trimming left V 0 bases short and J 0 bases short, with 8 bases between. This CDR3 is CASSVDGTSTDTQYF. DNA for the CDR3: TGTGCCAGCAGCGTAGATGGGACTAGCACAGATACGCAGTATTTT. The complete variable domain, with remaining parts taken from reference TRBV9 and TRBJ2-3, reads DSGVTQTPKHLITATGQRVTLRCSPRSGDLSVYWYQQSLDQGLQFLIQYYNGEERAKGNILERFSAQQFPDLHSELNLSSLELGDSALYFCASSVDGTSTDTQYFGPGTRLTVL.

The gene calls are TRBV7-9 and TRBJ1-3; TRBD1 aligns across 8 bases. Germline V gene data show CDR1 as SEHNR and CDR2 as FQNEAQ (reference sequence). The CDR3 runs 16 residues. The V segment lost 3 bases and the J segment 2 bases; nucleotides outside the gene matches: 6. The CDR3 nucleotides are TGTGCCAGCAGCTTGACAGGGGACGGCGCTGGAAACACCATATATTTT. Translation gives CASSLTGDGAGNTIYF. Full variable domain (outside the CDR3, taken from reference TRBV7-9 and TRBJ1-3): DTGVSQNPRHKITKRGQNVTFRCDPISEHNRLYWYRQTLGQGPEFLTYFQNEAQLEKSRLLSDRFSAERPKGSFSTLEIQRTEQGDSAMYLCASSLTGDGAGNTIYFGEGSWLTVV.

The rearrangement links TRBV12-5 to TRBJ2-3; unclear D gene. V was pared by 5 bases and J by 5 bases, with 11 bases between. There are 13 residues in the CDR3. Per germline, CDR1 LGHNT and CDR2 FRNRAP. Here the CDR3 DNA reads TGTGCTAGTGGTCCTACGCTGGGAGATACGCAGTATTTT. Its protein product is CASGPTLGDTQYF.

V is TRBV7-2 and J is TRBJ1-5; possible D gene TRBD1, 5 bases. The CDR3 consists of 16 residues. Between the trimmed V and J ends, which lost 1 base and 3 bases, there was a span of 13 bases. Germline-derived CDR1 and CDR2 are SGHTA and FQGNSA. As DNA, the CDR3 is TGTGCCAGCAGCTTAGTGGGGGGTTCGAACAATCAGCCCCAGCATTTT. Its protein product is CASSLVGGSNNQPQHF.